What follows is one T cell receptor beta chain and its context. Which antigen it targets is not known. It has no much larger one-base neighbor in the sample; base qualities were not kept. This specimen comes from a study of cytotoxic CD8 clonotypes in ibrutinib-treated CLL (dated by TCRdb to about 2021). With regard to the full study: The cohort was composed of some twelve relapsed/refractory and roughly 15 treatment-naive patients; IGHV unmutated status was identified in some 17 patients. Responses were partial in roughly 24 patients and complete in 2; after median around 68 months follow-up, around 15 stayed in remission and roughly twelve progressed. Response samples were taken after a median of approximately eleven months on treatment, ranging from about 6 to 40 months. On average, each sample had 255,043 productive templates and roughly 95,000 productive rearrangements. Cryopreserved peripheral blood mononuclear cells were collected before treatment, at response, and at either disease progression or sustained remission. Of the approximately 90 participants in the trial, about 25 had longitudinal samples available. All remission and progressive disease samples were collected while patients were still receiving ibrutinib.

The investigation overall reported the following: At baseline, clonality was higher than in age-matched healthy donors and showed a strong correlation with circulating CD8+ T-cell counts. Public clonotypes were found to be uncommon and were observed to contract or remain stable during treatment; the increase in clonality was shown to reflect expansion of private clonotypes at ibrutinib response. Clonality rose at ibrutinib response, remained stable during sustained remission, and dropped back toward baseline at progression. Lymph node repertoires were not examined, and the timing of sampling was not matched between patients in sustained remission and those whose disease progressed.

For TCR beta library preparation, 2 to 2.5 micrograms of genomic DNA were isolated from cryopreserved PBMCs. Longitudinal blood samples from CLL patients on ibrutinib monotherapy underwent high-throughput TCR beta sequencing. The patients took part in an open-label, single-center phase 2 trial of ibrutinib monotherapy. A MiSeq instrument was used for deep resolution sequencing, which targeted depths ranging from 1 in 1 million up to 1 in 200,000 T cells, with coverage averaging 10x for each clonotype. The immunoSEQ hsTCRB Kit was used to generate the TCR beta libraries. Processing in the source paper ran as follows. Data were analyzed with ImmunoSEQ Data Assistant and ImmunoSEQ Analyzer, with V, D and J genes assigned per IMGT definitions. Clonality, with values ranging from 0 to 1, was calculated as one minus the normalized Shannon entropy of productive rearrangement frequencies. Only overrepresented clonotypes making up at least 0.05% of the repertoire of each patient were included in the public clonotype analysis. Some 13 age-matched healthy donor repertoires from immuneACCESS were used as controls for clonality. In TCRdb, the immuneACCESS table is reduced to in-frame sequences with V and J assigned. These tables do not hold every clone; where another copy was compared, an unresolved V gene accounts for under half, and the others remain unexplained. D and trimming come from the DNA, and the V and J calls and clone size come from that table. The sample table lists fewer than 400,000 clones, approximately 67% of them with a count of one. The biggest ten clones account for 6.3% of the sample.

Trimming at the junction amounts to 4 bases on V and 7 bases on J, and the germline ends lie 9 bases apart. From the cysteine through the phenylalanine, the CDR3 covers 11 amino acids. Of the read, only the CDR3 DNA is kept; its 33 bases are in frame from base 1. The germline V gene specifies SGHRS as CDR1 and YFSETQ as CDR2. The chain uses TRBV5-1 and TRBJ2-7; a tentative D match to TRBD2 spans 5 bases. This clonotype was sampled from a human donor with chronic lymphocytic leukemia. Sequences were derived from PBMCs, sampled after 36 months of ibrutinib treatment. The DNA reads as follows: TGCGCCAGCAGCAACACGGGAGAGCAGTACTTC. Its product reads: CASSNTGEQYF. Joined to the reference TRBV5-1 and TRBJ2-7 proteins, this CDR3 gives the full variable domain: KAGVTQTPRYLIKTRGQQVTLSCSPISGHRSVSWYQQTPGQGLQFLFEYFSETQRNKGNFPGRFSGRQFSNSRSEMNVSTLELGDSALYLCASSNTGEQYFGPGTRLTVT.